The sequence of this T cell receptor beta chain was determined in a study of Graves' ophthalmopathy and Graves' hyperthyroidism (dated by TCRdb to between 2018 and 2020). For the wider study: Peripheral blood samples were taken at the time of initial diagnosis, before any treatment was given. To explore V-J signatures distinguishing ophthalmopathy from hyperthyroidism, a discovery set of approximately 100 patients (around 42 ophthalmopathy, roughly 55 stable hyperthyroidism) was enrolled. In total, 135 blood samples were TCR-sequenced: 43 ophthalmopathy, over 70 hyperthyroidism and about 17 hyperthyroidism-to-ophthalmopathy patients. In over 5 hyperthyroidism patients, the T-cell repertoire of thyroid tissue was compared with the T-cell repertoire of blood. For independent validation, a separate cohort was made up of 18 hyperthyroidism patients plus 17 patients who later progressed from hyperthyroidism to ophthalmopathy. Following sampling, methimazole starting at 30 mg daily was administered to hyperthyroidism patients, and high-dose intravenous methylprednisolone was administered to ophthalmopathy patients. TCR beta repertoire signatures were used to distinguish Graves' ophthalmopathy from Graves' hyperthyroidism and to predict progression to ophthalmopathy.

Per the germline V gene, SGHDT is the CDR1 and YYEEEE is the CDR2. The cysteine opens and the phenylalanine closes a CDR3 of 16 amino acids. Solely the CDR3 DNA is kept, with 48 bases framed from the first base. The trim is 0 bases for V and 0 bases for J, with a gap of 10 bases between the germline ends. For repertoire sequencing, TCR beta CDR3 regions were amplified from RNA transcripts. HTBI primers and the Qiagen OneStep RT-PCR kit were used in a first-round RT-PCR, which was followed by a second-round multiplex PCR, size selection and purification. Libraries were sequenced on an Illumina HiSeq2000 using paired-end 100 bp reads. Per the source publication's procedure: SOAPnuke was used to process the reads, throwing out any read that had adapters, had uncalled bases, had a mean Phred below 15, or lacked an exact constant-primer or identifier match. High-quality paired reads were merged with COPE v1.2.5. Each unique nucleotide sequence was defined as a clonotype, and clonotypes were aligned to IMGT TRB V, D and J references with MiTCR v1.1. Analysis was restricted to V-J combinations with a frequency above 0.0001, which covered roughly 99% of repertoires. For each V-J combination, a TCR clonal expansion and chaos score was defined as F50 clonal expansion divided by the chaos observed in the TCRdist matrix. Welch's t-statistics and random forest were used to reduce features to about a dozen V-J combinations, which were fed into a naive Bayes classifier. The similarity between thyroid and blood repertoires was quantified using the Morisita-Horn index. The public reads were quality trimmed at Q25 with fastp and then assembled into clones with MiXCR by TCRdb, keeping productive beta chains. Here each entry gathers all rows of one CDR3 protein and keeps the most common genes and DNA. These V and J calls are TCRdb output, not the study's own analysis. For this sample the table gives 600,000 to 700,000 distinct CDR3 sequences, of which more than 40% were detected only once. The top ten clones comprise under 3.5% of the sample.

The table lists this clonotype with a few counts. Its cognate antigen has yet to be identified. No base quality values were provided; no much bigger clone lies one nucleotide off. Ophthalmopathy patients had moderately to severely active disease, Clinical Activity Score of at least 3, NOSPECS grade of at least 4, and disease duration under 3 months. Patients were excluded if they had other autoimmune diseases, uncontrolled infections, pregnancy or lactation. Diagnosis relied on clinical symptoms, serum thyroxine, TRAb, thyroid ultrasound and orbital computed tomography. Using Ficoll-Paque density gradient centrifugation, PBMCs were isolated from less than 11 ml of fresh peripheral blood. Trizol reagent was used to extract the total RNA, and its quality was then checked on an Agilent 2100 Bioanalyzer. Overall study outcomes, separate from this receptor: The 13-signature model separated ophthalmopathy from stable hyperthyroidism with roughly 90% sensitivity and approximately 83% specificity in cross-validation, and 80%/75% in the test set. In validation, the model predicted ophthalmopathy progression with about 71% sensitivity and around 72% specificity; some twelve predicted patients were CT-confirmed with GO in a median of about 7.1 months. Most of the expanded thyroid clonotypes with a frequency above 0.001 were also detected in blood, and it was suggested that the thyroid immune response may be reflected by blood repertoires. No statistical method was used to set the sample size in advance, and the investigators knew which group each participant was assigned to.

Sequences were obtained from peripheral blood. The receptor chain draws on TRBV5-6 and TRBJ1-3, with an unclear D gene assignment. The sequence was collected from an adult man with Graves' ophthalmopathy. The nucleotides are TGTGCCAGCAGCTTGGCCGGTTACCACTCTGGAAACACCATATATTTT. This translates into CASSLAGYHSGNTIYF.